The 24 T cell receptor beta chains below come from one sample, sequenced in a study of Ad26.COV2.S vaccination and SARS-CoV-2 variants. Measured with immunoSEQ multiplex PCR; TCRdb has only the in-frame clones, and not every one. The table shows 400,000 to 450,000 clones, with about 90% occurring only once. The treatment denotes: some 20 received Ad26.COV2.S at low or high dose, single or two shots; several received placebo; per-sample allocation not given. Specimen acquisition occurred on day 63 following the initial vaccine or placebo injection. The material was peripheral blood, obtained in a trial of Ad26.COV2.S vaccine versus placebo. The receptors shown here come from a person aged 18 to 59 who received the Ad26.COV2.S COVID-19 vaccine or a placebo.

This chain links TRBV24-1 with TRBJ1-5, with D tentatively TRBD1 (5 bases). The CDR3 sequence is 13 residues long. Trimming shortened V by 4 bases and J by 7 bases, and 10 bases separated the two germline ends. Germline V gives CDR1 KGHDR, CDR2 SFDVKD. The CDR3 DNA reads TGTGCCACCAGTGAGGGGGACTGGCAGCCCCAGCATTTT. Protein sequence: CATSEGDWQPQHF.

J is TRBJ2-1 and V is TRBV5-6, with no clear D. The V end was cut by 4 bases, the J end by 7 bases, with 9 bases between. This CDR3 spans 12 amino acids. The germline CDR1 and CDR2 sequences are SGHDT and YYEEEE. In nucleotides, the CDR3 is TGTGCCAGCAGCGGTTGGGGAAATGAGCAGTTCTTC. Its translation: CASSGWGNEQFF.

The chain combines TRBV18 with TRBJ1-5; D gene uncertain. CDR1 is KGHSH and CDR2 is LQKENI in the germline V gene. The CDR3 is made up of 16 amino acids. V shed 3 bases and J shed 5 bases, with 17 bases lying between them. CDR3 loop: CASSPNPMVLDQPQHF. CDR3 bases: TGTGCCAGCTCACCCAACCCGATGGTATTAGATCAGCCCCAGCATTTT.

V gene TRBV27 combines with J gene TRBJ2-7, with D tentatively TRBD1 (5 bases). The germline V gene has CDR1 MNHEY and CDR2 SMNVEV (reference sequence). Trimming cost V 3 bases and J 4 bases, with 19 bases left between them. This CDR3 region has 16 residues. Here the CDR3 reads CASSLWGRREGYEQYF. CDR3 nucleotide sequence: TGTGCCAGCAGTTTGTGGGGCAGGCGAGAAGGGTACGAGCAGTACTTC.

The gene calls are TRBV19 and TRBJ1-1; 8 nucleotides align to TRBD1. Germline CDR1 and CDR2: LNHDA and SQIVND (reference sequence). V was pared by 3 bases and J by 0 bases, with 12 bases of the junction left unmatched. This CDR3 has 18 amino acids. CDR3 DNA sequence: TGTGCCAGTAGTATTCTCTCGACAGGGGAGACCATGAACACTGAAGCTTTCTTT. Residues: CASSILSTGETMNTEAFF.

The V call is TRBV27, the J call TRBJ1-3; perhaps TRBD1 as D (5 bases). The CDR3 extends over 15 amino acids. V was shortened by 5 bases and J by 2 bases, with 13 bases between the two germline ends. The germline gives CDR1 MNHEY, CDR2 SMNVEV (reference sequence). The CDR3, as DNA: TGTGCCAGCAGTACCTTGACAGAGCCTGGAAACACCATATATTTT. It yields the protein CASSTLTEPGNTIYF.

The genes are TRBV5-1 and TRBJ1-2; TRBD1 matches at 7 bases. V lost 3 bases and J lost 6; bases outside the gene matches: 8. CDR1 and CDR2 from the germline V gene are SGHRS and YFSETQ. The CDR3 totals 14 residues. The CDR3 DNA reads TGCGCCAGCAGCTCGGGCGGGACAGAGGATGGCTACACCTTC. Its protein is CASSSGGTEDGYTF.

The chain uses TRBV7-9 and TRBJ2-1, with TRBD2 matching over 13 bases. The CDR3 loop spans 17 amino acids. The V segment lost 5 bases and the J segment 0 bases; nucleotides outside the gene matches: 4. CDR1 SEHNR and CDR2 FQNEAQ come from the germline V gene (reference sequence). The CDR3: CASSGRLAGGSYNEQFF. Here the CDR3 DNA reads TGTGCCAGCAGCGGACGACTAGCGGGAGGCTCCTACAATGAGCAGTTCTTC.

The chain employs TRBV9 and TRBJ1-4, with D maybe TRBD1 (5 bases). The germline V gene has CDR1 SGDLS and CDR2 YYNGEE. V was clipped by 0 bases and J by 6 bases, with 9 bases between them. This CDR3 has 14 residues. The CDR3 loop is CASSVGGAHEKLFF. The CDR3 DNA follows: TGTGCCAGCAGCGTAGGGGGCGCACATGAAAAACTGTTTTTT.

This chain connects TRBV9 to TRBJ2-1; TRBD2 aligns across 8 bases. The CDR3 is 19 residues long. Germline values: CDR1 SGDLS, CDR2 YYNGEE. J lost 2 bases, V lost 3 bases, and 16 bases had no gene match. The CDR3 spells CASSARFSLGLDPYNEQFF. The DNA of the CDR3 is TGTGCCAGCAGCGCGCGCTTCTCCTTGGGACTAGACCCCTACAATGAGCAGTTCTTC.

The CDR3 sequence: CATSKVGGSNTEAFF. As DNA, the CDR3 is TGTGCCACCAGCAAAGTGGGGGGATCCAACACTGAAGCTTTCTTT. The chain carries TRBV15 and TRBJ1-1; the D gene is possibly TRBD1 (5 bases). V lost 4 bases to trimming and J lost 2 bases, with 14 bases between them. CDR1 LNHNV and CDR2 YYDKDF come from the germline V gene (reference sequence). This CDR3 is built from 15 residues.

The chain is built from TRBV7-2 and TRBJ2-1; 7 bases fit TRBD2. This CDR3 is built from 17 residues. V was clipped by 0 bases and J by 0 bases; unmatched bases: 5. CDR1 is SGHTA, CDR2 FQGNSA, per germline. The CDR3 loop reads CASSLAPSGSSYNEQFF. CDR3 DNA sequence: TGTGCCAGCAGCTTAGCCCCTAGCGGAAGCTCCTACAATGAGCAGTTCTTC.

V is TRBV6-1 and J is TRBJ2-1, with no clear D. V was clipped by 1 base and J by 7 bases, with 11 bases between them. Germline V lookup: CDR1 MNHNS, CDR2 SASEGT. This CDR3 comprises 14 residues. The CDR3 reads CASSEVGLVNEQFF. The CDR3, as DNA: TGTGCCAGCAGTGAAGTAGGGCTGGTAAATGAGCAGTTCTTC.

The genes are TRBV24-1 and TRBJ2-7; maybe TRBD1 (6 bases). V shed 3 bases and J shed 3 bases, with 17 bases lying between them. CDR1 and CDR2 from the germline V gene are KGHDR and SFDVKD. The CDR3 sequence is 16 residues long. Here the CDR3 reads CATSDAGWGPGYEQYF. The CDR3 DNA sequence: TGTGCCACCAGTGATGCCGGGTGGGGGCCAGGCTACGAGCAGTACTTC.

The chain joins TRBV5-1 to TRBJ2-7; 12 bases align to TRBD2. CDR3 size: 15 residues. Germline-derived CDR1 and CDR2 are SGHRS and YFSETQ. The V and J ends lost 5 bases and 1 base, in that order; junction bases with no gene match: 4. CDR3 DNA sequence: TGCGCCAGCAGTTCCGGGACTAGCGGGTCCTACGAGCAGTACTTC. Amino acid sequence: CASSSGTSGSYEQYF.

V gene TRBV5-6 combines with J gene TRBJ1-2; TRBD1 matches 11 bases. Germline V gene lookup returns CDR1 SGHDT and CDR2 YYEEEE. The CDR3 has 16 amino acids. V lost 4 bases to trimming and J lost 0 bases; unmatched junction nucleotides: 5. Here the CDR3 reads CASSRDRGSSNYGYTF. CDR3 nucleotides: TGTGCCAGCAGCCGGGACAGGGGGAGTTCTAACTATGGCTACACCTTC.

The J gene is TRBJ2-2, the V gene TRBV29-1; possible D gene TRBD1, 5 bases. The CDR3 extends over 17 amino acids. Trimming cost V 1 base and J 5 bases, with 20 bases left between them. Per germline, CDR1 SQVTM and CDR2 ANQGSEA. CDR3 amino acids: CSVEARSPGSGTGELFF. CDR3 DNA sequence: TGCAGCGTTGAAGCCAGAAGCCCAGGGTCTGGAACCGGGGAGCTGTTTTTT.

The V gene is TRBV5-6, the J gene TRBJ1-1, with D uncertain. Germline CDR1 is SGHDT and CDR2 is YYEEEE. This CDR3 region has 16 residues. Trimming cost V 4 bases and J 1 base, with 17 bases left between them. As DNA, the CDR3 is TGTGCCAGCAGCCCCGGTGGGCCTACAGAGAACACTGAAGCTTTCTTT. This sequence encodes CASSPGGPTENTEAFF. The whole variable domain, filled in from reference TRBV5-6 and TRBJ1-1, reads DAGVTQSPTHLIKTRGQQVTLRCSPKSGHDTVSWYQQALGQGPQFIFQYYEEEERQRGNFPDRFSGHQFPNYSSELNVNALLLGDSALYLCASSPGGPTENTEAFFGQGTRLTVV.

Regarding this clone: This specimen includes other DNA sequences encoding the same CDR3. The chain is built from TRBV4-1 and TRBJ2-3, with TRBD2 matching 8 bases. The CDR3 runs to 15 residues. CDR1 is MGHRA, CDR2 YSYEKL, per germline. With 3 bases clipped from V and 2 bases from J, the junction kept 4 bases outside the gene matches. CDR3 amino acids: CASSHRLAPTDTQYF. CDR3 DNA sequence: TGCGCCAGCAGCCACCGACTAGCGCCCACAGATACGCAGTATTTT.

The genes are TRBV5-1 and TRBJ2-5; 9 nucleotides align to TRBD1. J gave up 1 base and V 3 bases, and 7 bases lay outside the gene matches. CDR1 is SGHRS, CDR2 YFSETQ, per germline. This CDR3 is 16 amino acids long. The CDR3 DNA is TGCGCCAGCAGCTCCTGGACAGGGGCCTCCCAAGAGACCCAGTACTTC. Its translation: CASSSWTGASQETQYF.

This chain uses TRBV10-1 with TRBJ1-2, with D tentatively TRBD1 (5 bases). The ends were cut back, 5 bases at V and 5 bases at J, with 18 bases in the middle. Germline V CDR1 and CDR2: WNHNN, SYGVQD (reference sequence). This CDR3 is built from 15 residues. CDR3 sequence: CASSQFPGRRYGYTF. In nucleotides, the CDR3 is TGCGCCAGCAGTCAATTCCCGGGACGGAGATATGGCTACACCTTC.

The CDR3: CASSQVGGREQFF. Written as DNA, the CDR3 is TGTGCCAGCAGCCAAGTCGGAGGGCGTGAGCAGTTCTTC. The chain uses TRBV14 and TRBJ2-1; possible D gene TRBD2, 6 bases. V lost 1 base to trimming and J lost 9 bases, with 10 bases between them. The CDR3 runs 13 residues. Germline CDR1 is SGHDN and CDR2 is FVKESK.

This clone was found a few times. CDR3 bases: TGCGCCAGCAGCGATGAGACAGATACGCAGTATTTT. Amino acids: CASSDETDTQYF. The chain employs TRBV5-1 and TRBJ2-3; D gene ambiguous. V was shortened by 4 bases and J by 3 bases, with 6 bases between the two germline ends. This CDR3 comprises 12 residues. Germline CDR1 reads SGHRS; CDR2 reads YFSETQ.

The chain recombines TRBV19 with TRBJ1-3, with D unclear. CDR1 LNHDA and CDR2 SQIVND come from the germline V gene (reference sequence). This CDR3 spans 15 amino acids. Trimming removed 0 bases at V and 2 bases at J, with 8 bases between. CDR3 sequence reads: CASSIDLTPGNTIYF. The CDR3 DNA reads TGTGCCAGTAGTATAGATCTCACTCCTGGAAACACCATATATTTT.